Detailed here is one TCR beta chain. No antigen is known for it. This sample is drawn from a study of T cells after yellow fever vaccination. TCRdb re-derived calls from the 5' RACE reads in MiXCR, one entry per CDR3 protein. The table has 500,000 to 650,000 distinct CDR3 sequences, roughly a sixth seen once; the top ten hold 17%. Trimming took off 5 bases at V and 5 bases at J, with 12 bases between the two ends. Germline CDR1 SGHTA, CDR2 FQGTGA. This CDR3 is built from 14 residues. Study results and caveats: Abundant clonotypes (contaminants from the bulk population) could be present in FACS-sorted repertoires.

The source of this sequence is a man aged 18 to 29 who received the YFV17D yellow fever vaccine. The chain is built from TRBV7-3 and TRBJ2-2, with unresolved D. The specimen was PBMCs, collected roughly 5 days after the first yellow fever vaccination. CDR3: CASSQTPSTGELFF. The CDR3 bases are TGTGCCAGCAGCCAGACACCTTCAACCGGGGAGCTGTTTTTT.